One and the same sample provided the 14 T cell receptor beta chains below, sequenced in a study of shared clonotypes between healthy human individuals. Only in-frame clones appear in the TCRdb table, and some are missing; sequencing was by immunoSEQ multiplex PCR. Among 450,000 to 500,000 clones listed, 79% were seen once. The sequenced material came from PBMCs. The receptors here all came from a woman aged 40 to 49 in good health. Some clones in this sample may be carry-over from other donors' samples.

The chain joins TRBV12-2 to TRBJ2-3; whether TRBD1, the table's D call, matches the DNA was not checked. TRBV12-2 has pseudogene status. The CDR3 has 13 residues. The CDR3 DNA follows: TGTGCAAGTCGCCCGGACAGCGGAGATACGCAGTATTTT. Its translation is CASRPDSGDTQYF.

The chain has TRBV14 and TRBJ1-1; 7 bases map to TRBD1. V dropped 8 bases and J dropped 1; count of bases not matched to a gene: 4. This CDR3 is built from 13 residues. Germline CDR1 SGHDN, CDR2 FVKESK. Written as DNA, the CDR3 is TGTGCCAGCCTAGGACAGGAGAACACTGAAGCTTTCTTT. Its protein is CASLGQENTEAFF.

This chain uses TRBV11-2 with TRBJ2-5, with D maybe TRBD1 (5 bases). V shed 0 bases and J shed 7 bases, with 12 bases lying between them. Per the germline V gene, CDR1 is SGHAT and CDR2 is FQNNGV. The length of the CDR3 is 14 residues. In DNA form, the CDR3 reads TGTGCCAGCAGCTTAGAAGGGGCCAGGGTGACCCAGTACTTC. Its translation is CASSLEGARVTQYF.

The genes are TRBV5-1 and TRBJ2-1; D may be TRBD1 (6 bases). V dropped 4 bases and J dropped 0 bases, with 17 bases sitting between them. This CDR3 comprises 17 residues. The germline CDR1 and CDR2 sequences are SGHRS and YFSETQ. The CDR3 sequence: CASSPLLTGSSYNEQFF. In DNA form, the CDR3 reads TGCGCCAGCAGCCCTCTCTTAACAGGGAGCTCCTACAATGAGCAGTTCTTC. The full variable domain, rest sourced from reference TRBV5-1 and TRBJ2-1, is KAGVTQTPRYLIKTRGQQVTLSCSPISGHRSVSWYQQTPGQGLQFLFEYFSETQRNKGNFPGRFSGRQFSNSRSEMNVSTLELGDSALYLCASSPLLTGSSYNEQFFGPGTRLTVL.

The chain has TRBV19 and TRBJ1-5, with 8 bases aligning to TRBD1. Germline CDR1 and CDR2: LNHDA and SQIVND (reference sequence). This CDR3 is built from 15 residues. With V trimmed by 4 bases and J by 2 bases, 4 bases remained unmatched. CDR3: CASSTPGQGNQPQHF. The CDR3 DNA reads as TGTGCCAGTAGTACCCCGGGACAGGGCAATCAGCCCCAGCATTTT.

The J gene is TRBJ1-5, the V gene TRBV28; TRBD1 aligns across 7 bases. This CDR3 contains 16 residues. The germline V gene has CDR1 MDHEN and CDR2 SYDVKM. With 5 bases clipped from V and 3 bases from J, the junction kept 10 bases outside the gene matches. The CDR3 bases are TGTGCCAGCAGTCGCCCCAACGACAGGGCCAATCAGCCCCAGCATTTT. This codes for CASSRPNDRANQPQHF.

The J gene is TRBJ2-2, the V gene TRBV5-1; no reliable D call. The germline V gene has CDR1 SGHRS and CDR2 YFSETQ. V lost 2 bases and J 0 bases, leaving 5 bases between the germline ends. There are 14 residues in the CDR3. The CDR3 loop reads CASSLRSNTGELFF. The CDR3 DNA reads as TGCGCCAGCAGCTTAAGGTCGAACACCGGGGAGCTGTTTTTT.

This clone was recorded once. The same CDR3 can be traced to other DNA sequences in this sample. This sequence joins TRBV28 and TRBJ2-7, with D unclear. The CDR3 is 12 amino acids. Trimming shortened V by 3 bases and J by 4 bases, and 7 bases separated the two germline ends. Germline loops: CDR1 MDHEN, CDR2 SYDVKM. CDR3 DNA sequence: TGTGCCAGCAGTTTGTCTGGGTACGAGCAGTACTTC. It encodes CASSLSGYEQYF.

The gene calls are TRBV9 and TRBJ2-7, with 7 bases aligning to TRBD1. The trim removed 4 bases at V and 0 bases at J, leaving 4 bases unmatched. This CDR3 region has 14 residues. Germline CDR1 SGDLS, CDR2 YYNGEE. The CDR3 DNA sequence: TGTGCCAGCAGCAGGGGGCGAGCCTCCTACGAGCAGTACTTC. Protein sequence: CASSRGRASYEQYF.

V is TRBV6-5 and J is TRBJ1-2; 7 bases are shared with TRBD1. The CDR3 contains 13 residues. CDR1 and CDR2 (germline): MNHEY, SVGAGI. J gave up 5 bases and V 6 bases, and 6 bases lay outside the gene matches. CDR3 sequence (DNA): TGTGCCAGCAGCTCGGACAGGAGATATGGCTACACCTTC. The encoded protein is CASSSDRRYGYTF.

V gene TRBV28 combines with J gene TRBJ1-1; TRBD1 agrees at 10 bases. There are 14 residues in the CDR3. Trimming removed 9 bases from V and 4 bases from J; junction bases left unmatched: 8. Germline lookup yields CDR1 MDHEN and CDR2 SYDVKM. CDR3 DNA sequence: TGTGCCAGTTGGAGGGACAGGGGTGCCACTGAAGCTTTCTTT. Its translation: CASWRDRGATEAFF.

The chain recombines TRBV14 with TRBJ2-1; D is unresolved. The CDR3 loop spans 17 amino acids. Germline V gene sequence: CDR1 SGHDN, CDR2 FVKESK. Trimming pared 0 bases from V and 0 bases from J, leaving 12 bases between. This chain's CDR3 is CASSQERSSFSYNEQFF. The CDR3 DNA sequence: TGTGCCAGCAGCCAAGAGCGCAGCTCTTTCTCCTACAATGAGCAGTTCTTC.

This chain joins TRBV10-3 and TRBJ2-7; 7 bases map to TRBD1. The CDR3 runs 14 residues. With V trimmed by 9 bases and J by 0 bases, 8 bases remained unmatched. CDR1 ENHRY and CDR2 SYGVKD come from the germline V gene. The CDR3: CAIRDGTVSYEQYF. For the CDR3, the DNA is TGTGCCATTAGAGACGGGACAGTCTCCTACGAGCAGTACTTC.

The rearrangement links TRBV2 to TRBJ2-2, with 8 bases identical to TRBD2. In germline, CDR1 is SNHLY, CDR2 FYNNEI. This CDR3 region has 15 residues. With 7 bases clipped from V and 4 bases from J, the junction kept 8 bases outside the gene matches. The CDR3 DNA is TGTGCCAGCACTCCCGGGAGGGCCCCCACCGGGGAGCTGTTTTTT. Translated, it gives CASTPGRAPTGELFF. The full variable domain, with the rest looked up from reference TRBV2 and TRBJ2-2, is EPEVTQTPSHQVTQMGQEVILRCVPISNHLYFYWYRQILGQKVEFLVSFYNNEISEKSEIFDDQFSVERPDGSNFTLKIRSTKLEDSAMYFCASTPGRAPTGELFFGEGSRLTVL.